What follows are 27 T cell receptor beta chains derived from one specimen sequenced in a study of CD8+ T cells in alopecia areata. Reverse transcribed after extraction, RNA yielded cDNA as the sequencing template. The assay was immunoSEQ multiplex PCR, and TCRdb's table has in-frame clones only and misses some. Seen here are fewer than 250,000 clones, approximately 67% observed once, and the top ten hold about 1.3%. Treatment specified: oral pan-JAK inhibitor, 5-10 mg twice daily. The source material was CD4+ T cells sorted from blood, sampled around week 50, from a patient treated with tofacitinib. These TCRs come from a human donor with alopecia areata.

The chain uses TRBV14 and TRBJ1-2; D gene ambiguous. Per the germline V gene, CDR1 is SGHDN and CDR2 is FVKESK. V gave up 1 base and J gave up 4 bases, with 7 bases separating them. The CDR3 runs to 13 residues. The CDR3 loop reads CASSQGNSYGYTF. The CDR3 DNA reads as TGTGCCAGCAGCCAAGGTAACAGCTATGGCTACACCTTC.

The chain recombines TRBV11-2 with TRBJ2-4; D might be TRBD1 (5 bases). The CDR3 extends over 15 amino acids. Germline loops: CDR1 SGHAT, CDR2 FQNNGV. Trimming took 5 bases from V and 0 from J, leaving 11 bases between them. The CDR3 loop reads CASSMKGSAKNIQYF. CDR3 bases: TGTGCCAGCAGCATGAAGGGGTCAGCCAAAAACATTCAGTACTTC.

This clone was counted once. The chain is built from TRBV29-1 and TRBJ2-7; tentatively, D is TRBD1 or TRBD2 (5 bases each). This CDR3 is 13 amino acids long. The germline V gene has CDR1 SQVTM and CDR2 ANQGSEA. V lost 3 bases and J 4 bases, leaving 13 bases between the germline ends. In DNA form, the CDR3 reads TGCAGCGTTGACCAGGGTACGGGGTACGAGCAGTACTTC. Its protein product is CSVDQGTGYEQYF.

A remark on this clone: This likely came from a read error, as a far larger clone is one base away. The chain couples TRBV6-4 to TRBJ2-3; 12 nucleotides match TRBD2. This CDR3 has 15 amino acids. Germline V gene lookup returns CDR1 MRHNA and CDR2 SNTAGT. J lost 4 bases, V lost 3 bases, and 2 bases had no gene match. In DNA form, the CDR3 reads TGTGCCAGCAGTGAATCTAGCGGGGGGGCAGATACGCAGTATTTT. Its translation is CASSESSGGADTQYF.

CDR3 nucleotide sequence: TGTGCCAGCAGCTTAATATCTGGGAAGCGGGGCTACAATGAGCAGTTCTTC. Encoded protein: CASSLISGKRGYNEQFF. This sequence joins TRBV11-2 and TRBJ2-1; TRBD2 matches at 7 bases. The CDR3 loop spans 17 amino acids. V lost 2 bases to trimming and J lost 3 bases; unmatched junction nucleotides: 10. Germline V CDR1 and CDR2: SGHAT, FQNNGV.

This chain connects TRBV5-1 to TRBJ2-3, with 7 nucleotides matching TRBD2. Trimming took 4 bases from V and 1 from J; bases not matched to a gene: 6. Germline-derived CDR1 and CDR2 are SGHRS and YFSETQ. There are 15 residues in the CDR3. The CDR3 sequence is CASSPQRGRTDTQYF. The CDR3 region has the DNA TGCGCCAGCAGCCCCCAGCGGGGACGCACAGATACGCAGTATTTT.

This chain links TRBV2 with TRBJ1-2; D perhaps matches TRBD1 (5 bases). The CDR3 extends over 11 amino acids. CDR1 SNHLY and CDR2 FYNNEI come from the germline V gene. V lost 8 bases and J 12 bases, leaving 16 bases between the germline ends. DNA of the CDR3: TGTGCCAGCGGGCTCGTGGGAGGGGACACCTTC. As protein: CASGLVGGDTF.

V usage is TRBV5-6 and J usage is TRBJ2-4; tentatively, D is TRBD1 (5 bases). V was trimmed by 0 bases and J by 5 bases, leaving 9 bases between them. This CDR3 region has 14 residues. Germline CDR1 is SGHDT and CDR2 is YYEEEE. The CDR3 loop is CASSLGGLENIQYF. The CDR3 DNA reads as TGTGCCAGCAGCTTGGGGGGCCTTGAAAACATTCAGTACTTC.

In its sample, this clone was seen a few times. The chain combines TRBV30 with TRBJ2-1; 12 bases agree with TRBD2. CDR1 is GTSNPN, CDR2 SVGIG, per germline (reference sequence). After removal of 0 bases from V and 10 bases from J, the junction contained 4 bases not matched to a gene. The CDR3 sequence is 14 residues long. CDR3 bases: TGTGCCTGGAGTGTAGGGCTAGCGGGAGGGGAGCAGTTCTTC. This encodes CAWSVGLAGGEQFF.

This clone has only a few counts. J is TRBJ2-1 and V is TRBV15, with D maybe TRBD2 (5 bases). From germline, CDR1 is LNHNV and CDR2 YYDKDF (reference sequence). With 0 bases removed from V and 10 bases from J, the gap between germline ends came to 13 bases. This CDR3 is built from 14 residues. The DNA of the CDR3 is TGTGCCACCAGCAGAGATCCATTTTCGGGGGAGCAGTTCTTC. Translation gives CATSRDPFSGEQFF.

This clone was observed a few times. The CDR3 nucleotides are TGCGCCAGCAGCCAAGGCGTCCCTGGGGCCAACGTCCTGACTTTC. Translating it yields CASSQGVPGANVLTF. V and J are TRBV4-3 and TRBJ2-6; D remains ambiguous. The CDR3 consists of 15 residues. Germline V gene lookup returns CDR1 LGHNA and CDR2 YSLEER. Trimming removed 1 base at V and 2 bases at J, with 6 bases between.

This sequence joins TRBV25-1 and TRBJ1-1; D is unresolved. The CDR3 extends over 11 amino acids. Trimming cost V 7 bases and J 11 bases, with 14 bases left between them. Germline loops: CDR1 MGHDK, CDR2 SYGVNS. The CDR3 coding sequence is TGTGCCAGCAAGGCTGACCGCGGGGCTTTCTTT. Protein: CASKADRGAFF.

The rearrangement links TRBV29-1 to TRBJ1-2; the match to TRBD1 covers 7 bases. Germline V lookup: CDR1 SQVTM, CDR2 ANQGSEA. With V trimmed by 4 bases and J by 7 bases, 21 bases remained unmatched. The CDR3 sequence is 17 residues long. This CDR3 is CSVAGSTGVVAVGGYTF. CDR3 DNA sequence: TGCAGCGTTGCGGGCTCCACAGGGGTGGTAGCGGTAGGTGGCTACACCTTC. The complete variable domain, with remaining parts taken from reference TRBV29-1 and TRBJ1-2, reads SAVISQKPSRDICQRGTSLTIQCQVDSQVTMMFWYRQQPGQSLTLIATANQGSEATYESGFVIDKFPISRPNLTFSTLTVSNMSPEDSSIYLCSVAGSTGVVAVGGYTFGSGTRLTVV.

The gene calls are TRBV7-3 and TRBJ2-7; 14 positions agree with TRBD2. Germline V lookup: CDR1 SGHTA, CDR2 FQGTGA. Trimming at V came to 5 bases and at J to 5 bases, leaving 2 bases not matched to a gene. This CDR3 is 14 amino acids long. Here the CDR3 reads CASSPTSGGDEQYF. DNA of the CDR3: TGTGCCAGCAGCCCGACTAGCGGGGGGGACGAGCAGTACTTC.

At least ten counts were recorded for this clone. Here the CDR3 reads CASSGQGNSPLHF. The CDR3 DNA is TGCGCCAGCAGTGGACAGGGCAATTCACCCCTCCACTTT. This chain joins TRBV10-2 and TRBJ1-6; 7 bases agree with TRBD1. This CDR3 comprises 13 residues. In germline, CDR1 is WSHSY, CDR2 SAAADI. V dropped 4 bases and J dropped 7; count of bases not matched to a gene: 1.

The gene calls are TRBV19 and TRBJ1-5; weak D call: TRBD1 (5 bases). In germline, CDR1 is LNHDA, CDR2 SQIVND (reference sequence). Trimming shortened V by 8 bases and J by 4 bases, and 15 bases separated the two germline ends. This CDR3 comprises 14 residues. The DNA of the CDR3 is TGTGCCAGTGGTACTACAGGAGTAAATCAGCCCCAGCATTTT. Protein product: CASGTTGVNQPQHF.

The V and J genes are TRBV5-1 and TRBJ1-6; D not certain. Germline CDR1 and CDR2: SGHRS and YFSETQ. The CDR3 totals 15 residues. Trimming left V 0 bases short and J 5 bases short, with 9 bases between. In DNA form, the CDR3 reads TGCGCCAGCAGCTTGGTAACCGGAGATAATTCACCCCTCCACTTT. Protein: CASSLVTGDNSPLHF.

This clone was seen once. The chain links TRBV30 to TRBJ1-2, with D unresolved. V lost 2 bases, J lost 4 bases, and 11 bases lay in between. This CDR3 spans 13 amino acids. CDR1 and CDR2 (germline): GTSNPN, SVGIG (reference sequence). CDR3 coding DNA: TGTGCCTGGAGTCCTCGTGGGGTCTATGGCTACACCTTC. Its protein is CAWSPRGVYGYTF. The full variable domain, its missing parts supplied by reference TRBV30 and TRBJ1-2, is SQTIHQWPATLVQPVGSPLSLECTVEGTSNPNLYWYRQAAGRGLQLLFYSVGIGQISSEVPQNLSASRPQDRQFILSSKKLLLSDSGFYLCAWSPRGVYGYTFGSGTRLTVV.

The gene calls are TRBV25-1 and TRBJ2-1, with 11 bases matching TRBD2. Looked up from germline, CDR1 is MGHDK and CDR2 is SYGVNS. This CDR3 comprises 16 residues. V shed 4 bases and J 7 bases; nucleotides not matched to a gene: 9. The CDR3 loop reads CASSAQLAGDRNEQFF. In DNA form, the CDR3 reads TGTGCCAGCAGTGCACAACTAGCGGGGGATAGAAATGAGCAGTTCTTC.

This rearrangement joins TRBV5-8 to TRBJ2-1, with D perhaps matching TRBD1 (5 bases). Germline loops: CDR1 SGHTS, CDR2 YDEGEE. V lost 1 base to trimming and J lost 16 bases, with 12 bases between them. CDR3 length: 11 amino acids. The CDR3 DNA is TGTGCCAGCAGCTTGTGGGGCAGATTCTTCTTC. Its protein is CASSLWGRFFF.

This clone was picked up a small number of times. CDR3 coding DNA: TGTGCCAGCAGTCCTGGACAGGGCCACCAAGAGACCCAGTACTTC. Protein: CASSPGQGHQETQYF. V usage is TRBV21-1 and J usage is TRBJ2-5; the table gives TRBD1 as D, unverified against the DNA. TRBV21-1 is shown as a pseudogene. The CDR3 is 15 residues long.

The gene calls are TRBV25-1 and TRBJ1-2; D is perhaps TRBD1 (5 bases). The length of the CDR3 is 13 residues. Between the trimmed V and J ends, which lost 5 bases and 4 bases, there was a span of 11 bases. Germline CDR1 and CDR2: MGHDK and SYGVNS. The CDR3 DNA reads TGTGCCAGCAGTCCACCGGGGGTCTATGGCTACACCTTC. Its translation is CASSPPGVYGYTF.

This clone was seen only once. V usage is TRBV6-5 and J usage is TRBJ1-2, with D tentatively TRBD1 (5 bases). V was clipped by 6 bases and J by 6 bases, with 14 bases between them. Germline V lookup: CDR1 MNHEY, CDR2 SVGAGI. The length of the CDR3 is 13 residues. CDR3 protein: CASRPPGVDGYTF. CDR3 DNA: TGTGCCAGCAGGCCCCCGGGGGTGGATGGCTACACCTTC.

CDR3 sequence reads: CASSSRDGEAEAFF. CDR3 nucleotides: TGTGCCAGCAGTTCTCGGGACGGCGAGGCTGAAGCTTTCTTT. The J gene is TRBJ1-1, the V gene TRBV27; tentatively, D is TRBD1 (5 bases). V dropped 4 bases and J dropped 6 bases, with 15 bases sitting between them. This CDR3 is 14 amino acids long. The germline CDR1 and CDR2 sequences are MNHEY and SMNVEV (reference sequence).

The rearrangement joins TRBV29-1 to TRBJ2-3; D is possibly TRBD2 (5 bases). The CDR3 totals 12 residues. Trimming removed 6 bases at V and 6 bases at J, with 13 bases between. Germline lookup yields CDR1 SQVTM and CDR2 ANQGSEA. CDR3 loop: CSVDEGVDTQYF. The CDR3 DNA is TGCAGCGTCGACGAGGGAGTGGATACGCAGTATTTT.

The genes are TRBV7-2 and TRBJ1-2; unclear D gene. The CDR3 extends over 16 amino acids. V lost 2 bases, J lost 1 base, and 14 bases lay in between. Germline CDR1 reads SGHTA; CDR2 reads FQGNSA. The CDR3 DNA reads TGTGCCAGCAGCTTATCGTCGGCAGCGAGTAACTATGGCTACACCTTC. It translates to CASSLSSAASNYGYTF.

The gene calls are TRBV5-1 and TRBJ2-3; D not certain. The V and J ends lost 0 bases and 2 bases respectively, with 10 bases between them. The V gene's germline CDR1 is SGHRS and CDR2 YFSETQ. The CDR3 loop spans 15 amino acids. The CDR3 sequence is CASSLGGTPTDTQYF. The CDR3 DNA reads TGCGCCAGCAGCTTGGGGGGTACCCCCACAGATACGCAGTATTTT.